Given below is one T cell receptor (beta chain) in context. No antigen is known for it. Profiling relied on immunoSEQ multiplex PCR, and the TCRdb table lists in-frame clones only, not all of them. Of around 7,800 clones in the sample, approximately 98% were seen once. These data are taken from a study of graft-versus-host responses after intestinal transplantation. Study-level points and caveats: High graft-versus-host to host-versus-graft clonal ratios were found in allografts of patients who had graft-donor T cell macrochimerism.

V was cut by 0 bases and J by 9 bases, with 12 bases left in between. CDR1 is PRHDT, CDR2 FYEKMQ, per germline (reference sequence). This CDR3 region has 15 residues. The sample was PBMCs, taken 23 days after intestinal transplant. This receptor was obtained from a human patient who received an intestinal transplant, so some T cells may come from the graft donor. The gene calls are TRBV13 and TRBJ1-6; D is undetermined. Here the CDR3 DNA reads TGTGCCAGCAGCTTAGGGGGCCAATACGGTTCACCCCTCCACTTT. Protein sequence: CASSLGGQYGSPLHF.